These T cell receptor beta chains were read from a single sample in a study of cytomegalovirus exposure and HLA in healthy donors. The protocol was immunoSEQ multiplex PCR, while the TCRdb copy is restricted to in-frame clones and leaves out a portion. Of a few hundred thousand clones in the sample, approximately 81% are singletons; the top ten hold around 8%. The sample was PBMCs. These TCRs come from a woman between 55 and 75 years old in good health and CMV-seropositive. CDR3s include the opening cysteine and the closing phenylalanine or tryptophan. Each record gives: J gene, clone size, V gene, CDR3 protein. Expanded clones get a size class; other rows say once, few or many, or leave the size out.

>TRBJ1-2|NA|TRBV4-1
CASSHPRQGREYGYTF
>TRBJ2-5|once|TRBV11-3
CASSFVSQETQYF
>TRBJ1-3|NA|TRBV10-3
CAISGRGPNGTIYF
>TRBJ2-3|few|TRBV7-6
CASSLNGAGLAPNTDTQYF
>TRBJ2-5|NA|TRBV2
CASSEGTVQETQYF
>TRBJ2-2|NA|TRBV28
CASSLAGRGELFF
>TRBJ2-1|NA|TRBV5-4
CTSSFKTNDNEQFF
>TRBJ1-2|once|TRBV6-5
CASSLQGSRGYGYTF
>TRBJ2-1|few|TRBV19
CASIPGTSPSYNEQFF
>TRBJ2-6|many|TRBV4-1
CASSQVGIQDLSGANVLTF
>TRBJ1-4|NA|TRBV5-6
CASSLFRGEKLFF
>TRBJ2-6|NA|TRBV5-1
CASNPGLAGSGANVLTF
>TRBJ2-1|NA|TRBV7-9
CASSPTGLVNEQFF
>TRBJ2-4|few|TRBV6-1
CASRGDRGLLNIQYF
>TRBJ1-2|once|TRBV29-1
CSVEQGIKSGYTF
>TRBJ2-2|NA|TRBV6-6
CASLGRANTGELFF
>TRBJ2-3|NA|TRBV29-1
CSVVGGGWTDTQYF
>TRBJ2-7|NA|TRBV7-9
CASLLAGGSYEQYF
>TRBJ1-3|NA|TRBV5-1
CASSLAGQGAGNTIYF
>TRBJ2-5|once|TRBV5-1
CASSPTGGGKTQYF
>TRBJ2-1|NA|TRBV30
CARTLSSYNEQFF
>TRBJ1-4|NA|TRBV9
CASSVRTGLNEKLFF
>TRBJ1-2|NA|TRBV5-1
CASSLATGGIEGYTF
>TRBJ1-4|once|TRBV5-1
CASSLGVDSRASEKLFF
>TRBJ2-5|NA|TRBV29-1
CSVEDYWGATGPQETQYF
>TRBJ2-3|NA|TRBV6-5
CASSYSGKRTDTQYF
>TRBJ1-3|NA|TRBV6-5
CASSPGQGGNTIYF
>TRBJ2-3|NA|TRBV7-9
CASRGPSTDTQYF
>TRBJ1-1|NA|TRBV6-6
CASSSYRDTEAFF
>TRBJ2-2|NA|TRBV9
CASSVVAAQHGELFF
>TRBJ1-1|NA|TRBV28
CASRPTGGTEAFF
>TRBJ2-2|NA|TRBV5-1
CASSLAAGGAGELFF
>TRBJ2-7|NA|TRBV10-3
CAIRLAGAYEQYF
>TRBJ2-1|NA|TRBV18
CASSPQRGQYNEQFF
>TRBJ1-2|NA|TRBV19
CASVNRDRGNYGYTF
>TRBJ1-2|once|TRBV5-1
CASSLARTVYGYTF
>TRBJ1-1|NA|TRBV5-1
CASSLVDGRGTEAFF
>TRBJ2-5|NA|TRBV5-4
CASSRDSQETQYF
>TRBJ2-2|NA|TRBV6-4
CASRRGSNTGELFF
>TRBJ2-5|NA|TRBV11-2
CASSPGTGLPETQYF
>TRBJ2-2|NA|TRBV5-4
CASMSAPNTGELFF
>TRBJ2-4|NA|TRBV5-1
CASSALGGSLPDIQYF
>TRBJ2-5|NA|TRBV5-6
CASSFDRGPQETQYF
>TRBJ1-3|NA|TRBV19
CASSGTPSPGNTIYF
>TRBJ1-1|NA|TRBV27
CASSLTGQGNTEAFF
>TRBJ2-1|NA|TRBV2
CASRGLADYNEQFF
>TRBJ1-3|few|TRBV28
CASMGLKTALISGNTIYF
>TRBJ1-2|once|TRBV15
CATGGLYGYTF
>TRBJ2-3|NA|TRBV7-3
CASSSGVTDTQYF
>TRBJ2-1|NA|TRBV5-1
CASSPGGAYNEQFF